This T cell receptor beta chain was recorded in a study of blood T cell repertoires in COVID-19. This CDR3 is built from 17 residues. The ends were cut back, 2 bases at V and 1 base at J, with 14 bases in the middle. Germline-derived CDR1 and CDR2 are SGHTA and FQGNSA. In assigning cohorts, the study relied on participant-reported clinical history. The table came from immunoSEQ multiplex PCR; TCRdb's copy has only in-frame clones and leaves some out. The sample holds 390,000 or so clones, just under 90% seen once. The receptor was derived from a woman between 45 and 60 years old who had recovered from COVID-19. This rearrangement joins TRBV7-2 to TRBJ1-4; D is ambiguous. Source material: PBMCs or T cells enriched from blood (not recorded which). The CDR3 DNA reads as TGTGCCAGCAGCTTATGGGCAAACCGGGGAACTAATGAAAAACTGTTTTTT. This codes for CASSLWANRGTNEKLFF.